What follows are 27 T cell receptor beta chains derived from one specimen sequenced in a study of quantifying T cell responses using KT2 cells. Study-wide context: cDNA was made from DNase-treated RNA using alpha and beta constant primers.

Each cDNA got a UMI-containing oligo ligated at its 3' end. An equimolar mix of RC1.1 and RC1.2 primed the beta chain across TRBC1 and TRBC2. MiXCR, applied by TCRdb to the UMI-ligation and nested PCR reads, yields one record per CDR3 protein. The sample lists 60,000 or so distinct CDR3 sequences; around 12% were seen once. The sample comprised PBMCs spiked with cells of the T cell clone KT2. These receptors originate from a human donor.

This clonotype has a count of ten or more. The V gene is TRBV7-2, the J gene TRBJ1-1; tentative D call: TRBD1 (6 bases). The CDR3 is 17 amino acids. With 4 bases removed from V and 1 base from J, the gap between germline ends came to 19 bases. Germline V gene lookup returns CDR1 SGHTA and CDR2 FQGNSA. CDR3 residues: CASSSRIGGGQNTEAFF. CDR3 coding DNA: TGTGCCAGCAGCTCCCGGATCGGGGGGGGGCAGAACACTGAAGCTTTCTTT.

This clonotype appeared a few times. J is TRBJ2-1 and V is TRBV5-1; TRBD1 might be the D (6 bases). Germline assignment: CDR1 SGHRS and CDR2 YFSETQ. This CDR3 comprises 14 residues. Trimming pared 0 bases from V and 3 bases from J, leaving 7 bases between. DNA for the CDR3: TGCGCCAGCAGCTTGGGACAGGTCTACAATGAGCAGTTCTTC. Translation gives CASSLGQVYNEQFF.

This clonotype turned up a few times. This rearrangement joins TRBV30 to TRBJ1-6; weak D call: TRBD1 (5 bases). The CDR3 consists of 13 residues. Germline CDR1 GTSNPN, CDR2 SVGIG (reference sequence). The ends were cut back, 0 bases at V and 8 bases at J, with 8 bases in the middle. CDR3 bases: TGTGCCTGGAGTGTTGGGGGAGATTCACCCCTCCACTTT. This codes for CAWSVGGDSPLHF.

The rearrangement joins TRBV2 to TRBJ2-3; D is ambiguous. This CDR3 contains 13 residues. CDR1 is SNHLY, CDR2 FYNNEI, per germline. The V gene lost 7 bases and the J gene lost 2 bases, with 10 bases spanning the gap. The CDR3 reads CASTGSNTDTQYF. Written as DNA, the CDR3 is TGTGCCAGCACGGGTTCCAACACAGATACGCAGTATTTT.

This clonotype was observed many times. The V call is TRBV30, the J call TRBJ2-2; D is ambiguous. Trimming cost V 0 bases and J 6 bases, with 14 bases left between them. The CDR3 loop spans 15 amino acids. Germline assignment: CDR1 GTSNPN and CDR2 SVGIG (reference sequence). This CDR3 reads CAWSVRDTSPGELFF. Written as DNA, the CDR3 is TGTGCCTGGAGTGTACGTGACACCAGCCCCGGGGAGCTGTTTTTT.

This clonotype was picked up a small number of times. The chain combines TRBV6-2 or TRBV6-3 with TRBJ2-2; D not resolved. Germline lookup yields CDR1 MNHEY and CDR2 SVGEGT. The CDR3 loop spans 14 amino acids. Trimming stripped 0 bases from V and 1 base from J, with 3 bases between. The CDR3 reads CASSYSLNTGELFF. Here the CDR3 DNA reads TGTGCCAGCAGTTACTCGCTGAACACCGGGGAGCTGTTTTTT.

This clonotype was picked up many times. The V call is TRBV19, the J call TRBJ2-1, with 9 bases matching TRBD2. V lost 3 bases to trimming and J lost 4 bases; unmatched junction nucleotides: 4. The CDR3 totals 15 residues. The germline V gene encodes CDR1 LNHDA and CDR2 SQIVND (reference sequence). The CDR3 nucleotides are TGTGCCAGTAGTATTACTAGCGGGTTGTACAATGAGCAGTTCTTC. This translates into CASSITSGLYNEQFF.

The rearrangement links TRBV5-1 to TRBJ1-6; D is perhaps TRBD1 (5 bases). The CDR3 covers 14 residues. Germline V lookup: CDR1 SGHRS, CDR2 YFSETQ. Trimming left V 0 bases short and J 7 bases short, with 8 bases between. The CDR3 DNA reads TGCGCCAGCAGCTTGGAGCCAGGGAATTCACCCCTCCACTTT. Protein product: CASSLEPGNSPLHF.

Many counts were recorded for this clonotype. The chain is built from TRBV6-5 and TRBJ1-4; D perhaps matches TRBD1 (5 bases). Trimming removed 2 bases from V and 0 bases from J, with 10 bases in between. The CDR3 is made up of 16 amino acids. Germline CDR1 and CDR2: MNHEY and SVGAGI. CDR3 in amino acids: CASSYDRSPTNEKLFF. As DNA, the CDR3 is TGTGCCAGCAGTTACGACAGATCCCCAACTAATGAAAAACTGTTTTTT.

This clonotype was observed at least ten times. The chain joins TRBV20-1 to TRBJ1-6, with D unclear. This CDR3 comprises 12 residues. Germline lookup yields CDR1 DFQATT and CDR2 SNEGSKA (reference sequence). V lost 3 bases and J 12 bases, leaving 12 bases between the germline ends. The CDR3 DNA reads TGCAGTGCTAGCTGGGAGGGCGGACCCCTCCACTTT. Protein product: CSASWEGGPLHF.

To note about this clonotype: An end of the junction does not agree with germline; a read error may underlie this. The chain combines TRBV19 with TRBJ1-5, with a possible D match to TRBD1 (5 bases). Per germline, CDR1 LNHDA and CDR2 SQIVND (reference sequence). The CDR3 spans 14 residues. DNA for the CDR3: TGTGCCAGTAGCATCCAGGGTAGCAGTCAGCCCCAGCATTTT. Translation gives CASSIQGSSQPQHF.

There are a few counts of this clonotype. This chain joins TRBV19 and TRBJ1-5, with D tentatively TRBD1 (5 bases). V lost 8 bases and J lost 2, with 16 bases in between. This CDR3 comprises 15 residues. CDR1 and CDR2 from the germline V gene are LNHDA and SQIVND (reference sequence). The CDR3 sequence: CASFAGGGRNQPQHF. Here the CDR3 DNA reads TGTGCCAGTTTCGCGGGGGGTGGGCGCAATCAGCCCCAGCATTTT. The whole variable domain, remainder taken from reference TRBV19 and TRBJ1-5, is DGGITQSPKYLFRKEGQNVTLSCEQNLNHDAMYWYRQDPGQGLRLIYYSQIVNDFQKGDIAEGYSVSREKKESFPLTVTSAQKNPTAFYLCASFAGGGRNQPQHFGDGTRLSIL.

The rearrangement uses TRBV6-2 or TRBV6-3 and TRBJ2-7; D remains unclear. V dropped 10 bases and J dropped 3 bases, with 10 bases sitting between them. The CDR3 is 11 residues long. Germline CDR1 MNHEY, CDR2 SVGEGT. CDR3 in DNA: TGTGCCACTTCAACGTACTACGAGCAGTACTTC. It codes for CATSTYYEQYF.

In this sample, this clonotype turned up many times. The rearrangement links TRBV5-1 to TRBJ2-3, with D unresolved. Between the trimmed V and J ends, which lost 4 bases and 2 bases, there was a span of 8 bases. The CDR3 sequence is 13 residues long. Germline V gene data show CDR1 as SGHRS and CDR2 as YFSETQ. The chain's CDR3 is CASSALNTDTQYF. CDR3 sequence (DNA): TGCGCCAGCAGCGCACTTAACACAGATACGCAGTATTTT.

This clonotype has ten or more counts. The genes are TRBV3-1 and TRBJ1-2; tentatively, D is TRBD1 (6 bases). V was trimmed by 3 bases and J by 8 bases, leaving 19 bases between them. The CDR3 is made up of 15 amino acids. Looked up from germline, CDR1 is LGHDT and CDR2 is YNNKEL (reference sequence). The CDR3: CASSQTTGQEWGYTF. CDR3 DNA sequence: TGTGCCAGCAGCCAGACCACAGGGCAGGAATGGGGCTACACCTTC.

In its sample, this clonotype was seen many times. V and J are TRBV5-1 and TRBJ2-3; the D call may be TRBD1 or TRBD2 (6 bases each). This CDR3 spans 14 amino acids. CDR1 is SGHRS and CDR2 is YFSETQ in the germline V gene. The V end lost 4 bases, the J end lost 6 bases, and 15 bases lay between the germline ends. CDR3: CASSLRPGADTQYF. In DNA form, the CDR3 reads TGCGCCAGCAGCCTACGGCCGGGGGCGGATACGCAGTATTTT.

The CDR3 loop reads CASRPTSDTGELFF. The CDR3 bases are TGTGCCAGCAGACCAACTAGCGACACCGGGGAGCTGTTTTTT. The chain employs TRBV7-9 and TRBJ2-2; 7 nucleotides match TRBD2. J lost 3 bases, V lost 6 bases, and 4 bases had no gene match. The V gene's germline CDR1 is SEHNR and CDR2 FQNEAQ (reference sequence). CDR3 length: 14 residues.

This clonotype has a handful of counts. In DNA form, the CDR3 reads TGTGCCAGCAGTTTAATGGGCGCCTCCTACGAGCAGTACTTC. It is translated as CASSLMGASYEQYF. The chain couples TRBV12-3 or TRBV12-4 to TRBJ2-7; D unresolved. The CDR3 contains 14 residues. Trimming stripped 2 bases from V and 0 bases from J, with 8 bases between.

The chain uses TRBV5-5 and TRBJ2-1, with TRBD1 as a possible D gene (5 bases). The germline V gene encodes CDR1 SGHKS and CDR2 YYEKEE (reference sequence). CDR3 length: 15 residues. Trimming pared 4 bases from V and 6 bases from J, leaving 17 bases between. The CDR3 spells CASSGQGRIVNEQFF. CDR3 in DNA: TGTGCCAGCAGCGGTCAGGGTCGGATCGTCAATGAGCAGTTCTTC.

This clonotype was picked up many times. The chain combines TRBV20-1 with TRBJ2-5; 8 positions match TRBD2. Trimming at V came to 3 bases and at J to 0 bases, leaving 24 bases not matched to a gene. Germline CDR1 DFQATT, CDR2 SNEGSKA (reference sequence). The CDR3 loop spans 21 amino acids. CDR3 region: CSASSGAGGPPSEWYQETQYF. CDR3 in DNA: TGCAGTGCTAGCTCCGGTGCGGGAGGACCACCATCAGAATGGTACCAAGAGACCCAGTACTTC.

This clonotype was seen ten or more times. The chain joins TRBV3-1 to TRBJ1-2, with TRBD1 matching 7 bases. Losses at the gene ends were 4 bases for V and 4 bases for J; bases not matched to a gene: 6. This CDR3 contains 14 residues. From germline, CDR1 is LGHDT and CDR2 YNNKEL (reference sequence). The CDR3 loop reads CASSLRDSFYGYTF. The CDR3 DNA reads as TGTGCCAGCAGCCTCCGGGACAGCTTCTATGGCTACACCTTC.

This clonotype was counted only a few times. The chain employs TRBV12-3 or TRBV12-4 and TRBJ1-5; D is perhaps TRBD1 (6 bases). V was shortened by 7 bases and J by 4 bases, with 20 bases between the two germline ends. The CDR3 totals 16 residues. In nucleotides, the CDR3 is TGTGCCAGCACCCTAAGGGGGGGTCTGGCGAATCAGCCCCAGCATTTT. Its translation: CASTLRGGLANQPQHF.

The CDR3 sequence is CASSPLGQANYGYTF. CDR3 DNA: TGTGCCAGCAGTCCCCTGGGACAGGCGAACTATGGCTACACCTTC. The genes are TRBV27 and TRBJ1-2, with TRBD1 identical over 8 bases. Germline V gene data show CDR1 as MNHEY and CDR2 as SMNVEV (reference sequence). The length of the CDR3 is 15 residues. Losses at the gene ends were 5 bases for V and 2 bases for J; bases not matched to a gene: 7.

This clonotype was detected ten times or more. This chain joins TRBV4-1 and TRBJ1-1; no firm D call. V was trimmed by 0 bases and J by 10 bases, leaving 15 bases between them. Germline V lookup: CDR1 MGHRA, CDR2 YSYEKL. CDR3 length: 14 residues. CDR3 protein: CASSQDSQGFGAFF. The CDR3, as DNA: TGCGCCAGCAGCCAAGACTCCCAAGGCTTTGGAGCTTTCTTT.

The chain joins TRBV11-1 to TRBJ2-3, with 11 nucleotides matching TRBD2. Germline V lookup: CDR1 SGHAT, CDR2 FQDESV (reference sequence). Trimming took 5 bases from V and 3 from J; bases not matched to a gene: 4. The CDR3 is 15 amino acids. The CDR3 DNA reads TGTGCCAGCAGCCCTTGGACTAGCGGGACAGATACGCAGTATTTT. Residues: CASSPWTSGTDTQYF.

This clonotype has a count of ten or more. The chain is built from TRBV11-3 and TRBJ2-2; 7 bases are a match to TRBD2. Germline V gene data show CDR1 as SGHNT and CDR2 as YENEEA. The CDR3 contains 13 residues. V trimming: 6 bases; J trimming: 6 bases; junction bases outside the gene matches: 4. Here the CDR3 reads CASRGGTAGELFF. The CDR3 nucleotides read TGTGCCAGCAGGGGGGGGACGGCCGGGGAGCTGTTTTTT. The full variable domain, in which reference TRBV11-3 and TRBJ2-2 provide the parts outside the CDR3, is EAGVVQSPRYKIIEKKQPVAFWCNPISGHNTLYWYLQNLGQGPELLIRYENEEAVDDSQLPKDRFSAERLKGVDSTLKIQPAELGDSAVYLCASRGGTAGELFFGEGSRLTVL.

The chain uses TRBV30 and TRBJ2-3; tentative D call: TRBD1 (5 bases). The germline V gene encodes CDR1 GTSNPN and CDR2 SVGIG (reference sequence). CDR3 length: 13 amino acids. Trimming took off 4 bases at V and 2 bases at J, with 10 bases between the two ends. The CDR3 DNA follows: TGTGCCTGGAATCAGGGCAACACAGATACGCAGTATTTT. The encoded protein is CAWNQGNTDTQYF.